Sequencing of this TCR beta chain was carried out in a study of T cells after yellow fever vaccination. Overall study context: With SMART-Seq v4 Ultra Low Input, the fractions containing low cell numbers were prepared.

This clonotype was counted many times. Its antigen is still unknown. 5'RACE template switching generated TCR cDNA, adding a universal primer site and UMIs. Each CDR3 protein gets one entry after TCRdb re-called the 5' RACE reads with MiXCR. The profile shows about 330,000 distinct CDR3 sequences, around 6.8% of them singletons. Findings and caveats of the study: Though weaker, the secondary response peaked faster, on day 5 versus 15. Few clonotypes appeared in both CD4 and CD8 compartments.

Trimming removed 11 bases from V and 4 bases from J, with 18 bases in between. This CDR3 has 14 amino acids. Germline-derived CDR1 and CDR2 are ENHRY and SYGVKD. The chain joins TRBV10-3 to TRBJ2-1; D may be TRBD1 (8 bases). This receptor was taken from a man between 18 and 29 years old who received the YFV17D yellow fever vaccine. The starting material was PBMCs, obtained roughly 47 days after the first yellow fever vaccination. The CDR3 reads CALRTRDRYNEQFF. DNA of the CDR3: TGTGCCTTACGGACTAGGGACAGGTACAATGAGCAGTTCTTC.